Given below is one T cell receptor beta chain in context. Its antigen is unknown. Base qualities are not at hand, and no much larger clone is one base apart. The CDR3 regions of human TCRbeta chains were analyzed by immunosequencing. Turning to the authors' computational methods: TCRs in the repertoires were matched against a reference library of SARS-CoV-2-specific TCRs that had been generated with the MIRA antigen-specificity platform. Breadth meant the fraction of unique TCRs that were SARS-CoV-2-associated, whereas depth meant the fraction of total T cells that were SARS-CoV-2-associated. Each spike-specific TCR was assigned to its reactive spike region and to a CD4 or CD8 class using the MIRA data. Log10-transformed breadth and depth values were compared by one-way ANOVA with Sidak's multiple comparisons tests. TCRdb mirrors the immuneACCESS table, restricted to in-frame sequences. Some clones are absent from its copies; in checked studies, under half trace to an unresolved V gene, and the reason for the others is unknown. Clone size and V and J calls were adopted from that table, with D and trimming inferred from the DNA. The table for this sample lists 110,000 to 150,000 clones; 85% to 95% of them were counted only once. About 9.1% of the sample is in the top ten clones.

The sample is drawn from a study of T cell responses to AZD1222 COVID-19 vaccine (dated by TCRdb to 2020 to 2022). Context from the whole study: AZD1222 recipients with second doses at about 4 weeks or about 12 weeks were pooled, because spike-specific TCR depth and breadth did not differ between schedules. TCR sequencing was performed for 230 to 250 trial participants, of whom some 200 were given two doses of AZD1222 and approximately 26 were given two doses of MenACWY control vaccine. Trial participants were enrolled by age into 18-55, 56-69 and 70-plus year subgroups, with around 150, 28 and 57 TCR-sequenced participants respectively. The paper's findings and limits, for the study overall: Nearly half of unique spike-specific TCRs reportedly recognized epitopes outside regions mutated in the B.1.351 and B.1.1.7 variants. Only 5 to 7 AZD1222 recipients were SARS-CoV-2 seropositive at baseline, limiting conclusions about previously exposed vaccinees. After two AZD1222 doses, spike-specific TCR breadth and depth were significantly higher than at day 0 and than in MenACWY recipients. The 56-69-year group was small, and its depth increase did not reach significance, likely because of low power. The whole spike protein was spanned by vaccine-associated CD4 TCRs, and dominant responses were seen in regions 160-218 and 743-854. No day 14 peak-response samples were available, so repertoires were characterized only after the peak T cell response. Participants were mostly white British and included more females than males, and it was suggested by the authors that clonal diversity may have been underestimated.

The intended sense of this specimen's time point label: baseline before first vaccination. The vaccinee samples were drawn from two UK trials, COV001 and COV002, one of which was a single-blind randomized controlled phase 2/3 trial testing AZD1222 (ChAdOx1 nCoV-19) in healthy adults. Trial participant PBMC samples were collected at day 0 and day 28 after the second dose for TCRbeta chain sequencing. The receptor comes from an adult in good health. This sample comprised peripheral blood, obtained on day 0 of AZD1222 vaccination.

At the DNA level, the sequence is TGTGCCAGCAGGGATGACACCGGGGAGCTGTTTTTT. Its protein reads: CASRDDTGELFF. The sequence joins TRBV6-5 to TRBJ2-2; confidence is insufficient to name the D gene. The trim is 6 bases for V and 3 bases for J, with a gap of 5 bases between the germline ends. As encoded in the germline V gene, CDR1 is MNHEY while CDR2 is SVGAGI. Its CDR3 holds 12 amino acids, cysteine through phenylalanine. Kept here is only the CDR3 DNA, which spans 36 bases and is read in frame from base 1.